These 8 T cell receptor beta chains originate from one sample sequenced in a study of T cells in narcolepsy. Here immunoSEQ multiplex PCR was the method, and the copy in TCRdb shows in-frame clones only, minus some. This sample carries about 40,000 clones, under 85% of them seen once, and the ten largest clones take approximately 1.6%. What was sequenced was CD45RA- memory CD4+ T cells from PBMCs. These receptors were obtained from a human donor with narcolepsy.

The CDR3 loop reads CASSFATGELFF. In nucleotides, the CDR3 is TGTGCCAGCAGTTTTGCCACCGGGGAGCTGTTTTTT. The chain is built from TRBV11-3 and TRBJ2-2; D call uncertain. The CDR3 runs to 12 residues. Germline V gene sequence: CDR1 SGHNT, CDR2 YENEEA. V gave up 6 bases and J gave up 4 bases, with 6 bases separating them. Filled out from reference TRBV11-3 and TRBJ2-2, the complete variable domain reads EAGVVQSPRYKIIEKKQPVAFWCNPISGHNTLYWYLQNLGQGPELLIRYENEEAVDDSQLPKDRFSAERLKGVDSTLKIQPAELGDSAVYLCASSFATGELFFGEGSRLTVL.

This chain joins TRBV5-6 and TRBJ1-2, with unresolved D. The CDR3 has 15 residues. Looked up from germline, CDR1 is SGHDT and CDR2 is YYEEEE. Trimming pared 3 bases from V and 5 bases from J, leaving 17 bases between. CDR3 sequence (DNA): TGTGCCAGCAGCTCACCGAGGGAGGGTCTTTATGGCTACACCTTC. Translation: CASSSPREGLYGYTF.

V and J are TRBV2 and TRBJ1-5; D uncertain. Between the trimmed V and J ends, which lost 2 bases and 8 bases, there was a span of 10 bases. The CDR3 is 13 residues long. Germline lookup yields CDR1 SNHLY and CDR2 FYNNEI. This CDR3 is CASSELGREPQHF. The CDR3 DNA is TGTGCCAGCAGTGAACTGGGAAGGGAGCCCCAGCATTTT. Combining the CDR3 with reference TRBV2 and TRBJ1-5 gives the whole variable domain EPEVTQTPSHQVTQMGQEVILRCVPISNHLYFYWYRQILGQKVEFLVSFYNNEISEKSEIFDDQFSVERPDGSNFTLKIRSTKLEDSAMYFCASSELGREPQHFGDGTRLSIL.

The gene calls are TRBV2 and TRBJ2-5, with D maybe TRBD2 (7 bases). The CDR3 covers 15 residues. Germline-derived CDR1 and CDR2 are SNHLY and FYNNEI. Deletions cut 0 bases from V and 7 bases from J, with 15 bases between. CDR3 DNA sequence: TGTGCCAGCAGTGAAGCGCTTCGGGGGGCTGGGACCCAGTACTTC. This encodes CASSEALRGAGTQYF.

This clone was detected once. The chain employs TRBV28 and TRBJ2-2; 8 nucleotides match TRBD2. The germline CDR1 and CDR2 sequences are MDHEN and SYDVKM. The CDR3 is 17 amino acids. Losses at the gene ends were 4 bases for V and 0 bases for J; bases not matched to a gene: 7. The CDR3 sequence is CASSSGGVIPNTGELFF. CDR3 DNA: TGTGCCAGCAGTTCGGGGGGGGTGATCCCGAACACCGGGGAGCTGTTTTTT.

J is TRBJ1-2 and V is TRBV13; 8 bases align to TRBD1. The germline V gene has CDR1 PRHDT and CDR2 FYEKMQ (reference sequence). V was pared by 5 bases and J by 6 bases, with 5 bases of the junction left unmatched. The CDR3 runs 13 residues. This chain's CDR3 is CASSLPGQDGYTF. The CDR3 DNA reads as TGTGCCAGCAGCCTTCCGGGACAGGATGGCTACACCTTC.

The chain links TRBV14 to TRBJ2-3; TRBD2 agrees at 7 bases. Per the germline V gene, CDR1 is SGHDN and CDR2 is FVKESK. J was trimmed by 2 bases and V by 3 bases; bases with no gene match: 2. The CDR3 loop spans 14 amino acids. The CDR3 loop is CASSQTSPTDTQYF. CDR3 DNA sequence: TGTGCCAGCAGCCAGACTAGCCCCACAGATACGCAGTATTTT.

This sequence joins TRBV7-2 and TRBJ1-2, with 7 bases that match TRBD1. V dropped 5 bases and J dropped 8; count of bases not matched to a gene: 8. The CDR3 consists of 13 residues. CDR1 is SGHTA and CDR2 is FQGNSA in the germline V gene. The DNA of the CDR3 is TGTGCCAGCAGCATTACGACAGGGTCGGGCTACACCTTC. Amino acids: CASSITTGSGYTF.